The 29 T cell receptor beta chains below all came from one sample that was sequenced in a study of PD-L1 blockade in urothelial cancer. The protocol was immunoSEQ multiplex PCR, while the TCRdb copy is restricted to in-frame clones and leaves out a portion. The profile covers over 100,000 clones, with approximately 90% appearing a single time and approximately 3.8% taken by the ten largest. The time point denotes: peripheral blood 6 weeks after treatment start. The sequencing here drew on PBMCs, taken around atezolizumab (anti-PD-L1) treatment. Receptors were obtained from a man in his sixties with urothelial cancer.

This clone turned up a few times. The rearrangement links TRBV27 to TRBJ2-3; TRBD2 matches 7 bases. With V trimmed by 5 bases and J by 3 bases, 8 bases remained unmatched. The germline CDR1 and CDR2 sequences are MNHEY and SMNVEV (reference sequence). CDR3 length: 15 amino acids. The CDR3 here is CASSRAGRLTDTQYF. The CDR3, as DNA: TGTGCCAGCAGTAGAGCGGGACGACTTACAGATACGCAGTATTTT.

This clone was seen just once. Written as DNA, the CDR3 is TGCGCCAGCAGCTTTGGACAGGGAGAAGAGACCCAGTACTTC. Translation gives CASSFGQGEETQYF. The chain joins TRBV5-1 to TRBJ2-5; 8 positions match TRBD1. V shed 2 bases and J 3 bases; nucleotides not matched to a gene: 3. The CDR3 totals 14 residues. The germline CDR1 and CDR2 sequences are SGHRS and YFSETQ.

V is TRBV5-4 and J is TRBJ2-3, with TRBD2 matching 7 bases. The CDR3 runs 17 residues. With 4 bases clipped from V and 1 base from J, the junction kept 12 bases outside the gene matches. From germline, CDR1 is SGHNT and CDR2 YYREEE (reference sequence). Here the CDR3 reads CASSLGGKRGGTDTQYF. CDR3 sequence (DNA): TGTGCCAGCAGCCTCGGAGGGAAACGGGGGGGCACAGATACGCAGTATTTT.

As for this clone: At one boundary the junction diverges from the germline segment, which might be a read error. The gene calls are TRBV15 and TRBJ2-1; weak D call: TRBD1 (6 bases). Germline V CDR1 and CDR2: LNHNV, YYDKDF (reference sequence). This CDR3 region has 16 residues. CDR3 sequence (DNA): TGTGCCGCCAGCGAGGACAGCCACAGCTCCTACAATGAGCAGTTCTTC. The encoded protein is CAASEDSHSSYNEQFF.

The CDR3 loop is CASSYTRQGYGYTF. The CDR3 DNA sequence: TGTGCCAGCAGTTATACTAGACAGGGGTATGGCTACACCTTC. This sequence joins TRBV6-5 and TRBJ1-2; 8 nucleotides match TRBD1. The length of the CDR3 is 14 residues. Germline CDR1 reads MNHEY; CDR2 reads SVGAGI. V lost 3 bases, J lost 5 bases, and 5 bases stayed unmatched.

The chain combines TRBV5-1 with TRBJ1-2; no firm D call. CDR1 is SGHRS, CDR2 YFSETQ, per germline. The CDR3 has 13 amino acids. V was cut by 4 bases and J by 4 bases, with 11 bases left in between. The DNA for the CDR3 is TGCGCCAGCAGCGGGGAGCTAGCCTATGGCTACACCTTC. Its protein product is CASSGELAYGYTF.

This rearrangement joins TRBV5-1 to TRBJ2-2, with 7 bases that match TRBD1. Germline CDR1 is SGHRS and CDR2 is YFSETQ. The CDR3 consists of 15 residues. V shed 0 bases and J 8 bases; nucleotides not matched to a gene: 7. CDR3 sequence: CASSLAAGGSGELFF. For the CDR3, the DNA is TGCGCCAGCAGCTTGGCGGCAGGGGGATCGGGGGAGCTGTTTTTT.

This rearrangement joins TRBV4-3 to TRBJ1-2, with 7 bases matching TRBD1. V lost 3 bases and J lost 5; bases outside the gene matches: 9. There are 15 residues in the CDR3. CDR1 and CDR2 (germline): LGHNA, YSLEER. The CDR3, as DNA: TGCGCCAGCAGCCAGTCGCACGACAGGGATTATGGCTACACCTTC. Translation: CASSQSHDRDYGYTF.

This clone has a handful of counts. The rearrangement uses TRBV27 and TRBJ1-2; D call uncertain. The CDR3 runs 14 residues. Per the germline V gene, CDR1 is MNHEY and CDR2 is SMNVEV (reference sequence). V lost 0 bases and J lost 5, with 10 bases in between. The CDR3 region has the DNA TGTGCCAGCAGTTTATCGGGAAGGAGGTATGGCTACACCTTC. Translating gives CASSLSGRRYGYTF.

The chain is built from TRBV7-6 and TRBJ2-1, with 9 bases fitting TRBD1. Germline lookup yields CDR1 SGHVS and CDR2 FNYEAQ. The trim removed 6 bases at V and 5 bases at J, leaving 14 bases unmatched. The CDR3 extends over 17 amino acids. This chain's CDR3 is CASSQKLRDRDNNEQFF. The CDR3 nucleotides are TGTGCCAGCAGTCAGAAACTCCGGGACAGGGACAACAATGAGCAGTTCTTC.

The V and J genes are TRBV29-1 and TRBJ1-1, with D uncertain. V was cut by 4 bases and J by 5 bases, with 14 bases left in between. Germline lookup yields CDR1 SQVTM and CDR2 ANQGSEA. CDR3 size: 13 residues. CDR3 in amino acids: CSVVPIGRTEAFF. CDR3 in DNA: TGCAGCGTTGTTCCTATCGGGAGAACTGAAGCTTTCTTT.

This chain uses TRBV9 with TRBJ2-7; possibly TRBD1 for D (6 bases). Deletions cut 3 bases from V and 5 bases from J, with 12 bases between. CDR1 is SGDLS, CDR2 YYNGEE, per germline. This CDR3 contains 13 residues. The CDR3: CASSARTGNEQYF. The DNA for the CDR3 is TGTGCCAGCAGCGCCAGAACAGGGAACGAGCAGTACTTC.

This clone appeared once. The rearrangement uses TRBV7-2 and TRBJ1-2; tentatively, D is TRBD1 (5 bases). The CDR3 has 14 residues. CDR1 and CDR2 from the germline V gene are SGHTA and FQGNSA. V was trimmed by 9 bases and J by 3 bases, leaving 17 bases between them. The CDR3 DNA reads as TGTGCCAGTCTACCCTCGGGGGGATACTATGGCTACACCTTC. Residues: CASLPSGGYYGYTF.

The J gene is TRBJ2-5, the V gene TRBV7-3, with TRBD1 identical over 8 bases. This CDR3 has 16 amino acids. From germline, CDR1 is SGHTA and CDR2 FQGTGA. V gave up 1 base and J gave up 6 bases; unmatched junction bases: 10. CDR3 in amino acids: CASSLMAAGGTQTQYF. Written as DNA, the CDR3 is TGTGCCAGCAGCTTAATGGCGGCAGGGGGCACGCAGACCCAGTACTTC.

This chain joins TRBV7-3 and TRBJ2-3; D might be TRBD1 (5 bases). The CDR3 consists of 13 residues. V was trimmed by 2 bases and J by 5 bases, leaving 8 bases between them. Germline CDR1 is SGHTA and CDR2 is FQGTGA. As DNA, the CDR3 is TGTGCCAGCAGCTTAGGGGCTGAAGATACGCAGTATTTT. It specifies CASSLGAEDTQYF.

The chain is built from TRBV2 and TRBJ2-3; D is unclear. Germline CDR1 SNHLY, CDR2 FYNNEI. CDR3 size: 14 residues. The V and J ends lost 5 bases and 3 bases respectively, with 12 bases between them. CDR3: CASSILMTTDTQYF. CDR3 bases: TGTGCCAGCAGTATACTAATGACTACAGATACGCAGTATTTT.

This clone was found a few times. The chain couples TRBV4-3 to TRBJ1-2, with a tentative D call TRBD1 (6 bases). V lost 0 bases and J lost 4, with 18 bases in between. Germline V gene lookup returns CDR1 LGHNA and CDR2 YSLEER. The CDR3 is 17 residues long. CDR3 coding DNA: TGCGCCAGCAGCCAAGATGCGGGGGGCGGGTTTGCCTATGGCTACACCTTC. Its protein is CASSQDAGGGFAYGYTF.

Remarks on this clone: A read error may produce the germline difference seen at one junction end. The gene calls are TRBV7-6 and TRBJ2-1; tentatively, D is TRBD2 (6 bases). The CDR3 runs to 18 residues. Germline-derived CDR1 and CDR2 are SGHVS and FNYEAQ. This CDR3 reads CASSLVGGPGGTYNEQFF. In nucleotides, the CDR3 is TGTGCCAGCAGCTTAGTGGGGGGTCCTGGGGGGACCTATAATGAGCAGTTCTTC.

This chain uses TRBV7-2 with TRBJ1-1; D gene unclear. V was shortened by 2 bases and J by 0 bases, with 10 bases between the two germline ends. Germline V gives CDR1 SGHTA, CDR2 FQGNSA. The CDR3 contains 15 residues. Here the CDR3 reads CASSLRAGMNTEAFF. The CDR3 DNA is TGTGCCAGCAGCTTACGGGCGGGGATGAACACTGAAGCTTTCTTT.

V gene TRBV5-4 combines with J gene TRBJ1-1; a possible D gene is TRBD1 (5 bases). Trimming removed 4 bases at V and 0 bases at J, with 19 bases between. In germline, CDR1 is SGHNT, CDR2 YYREEE (reference sequence). This CDR3 contains 17 residues. CDR3 sequence: CASSPTTQGPLNTEAFF. CDR3 DNA sequence: TGTGCCAGCAGCCCCACGACCCAGGGCCCTTTGAACACTGAAGCTTTCTTT.

The count of this clone is one. The chain is built from TRBV10-2 and TRBJ1-1; TRBD1 aligns across 9 bases. The CDR3 has 16 residues. Trimming cost V 5 bases and J 5 bases; bases outside gene matches: 12. Germline CDR1 and CDR2: WSHSY and SAAADI. The DNA of the CDR3 is TGCGCCAGCAGTCGGGATCGGGACAGGGTTTGGACTGAAGCTTTCTTT. Translation: CASSRDRDRVWTEAFF.

This clone appeared a single time. V usage is TRBV7-2 and J usage is TRBJ2-7; the match to TRBD2 covers 7 bases. The V gene end was trimmed by 5 bases and the J gene end by 0 bases; junction bases not matched to a gene: 4. Germline CDR1 reads SGHTA; CDR2 reads FQGNSA. The CDR3 spans 14 residues. The DNA of the CDR3 is TGTGCCAGCAGCCCGATAGCGGGCTCCTACGAGCAGTACTTC. This encodes CASSPIAGSYEQYF.

V gene TRBV15 combines with J gene TRBJ2-1, with 9 bases that match TRBD2. The germline V gene has CDR1 LNHNV and CDR2 YYDKDF (reference sequence). This CDR3 comprises 18 residues. V lost 1 base, J lost 8 bases, and 15 bases stayed unmatched. The CDR3 protein is CATSRAARREGLVHEQFF. In nucleotides, the CDR3 is TGTGCCACCAGCAGAGCAGCGCGGCGGGAGGGCTTAGTGCATGAGCAGTTCTTC.

The rearrangement uses TRBV14 and TRBJ2-1; the match to TRBD2 covers 7 bases. J lost 9 bases, V lost 2 bases, and 7 bases had no gene match. Germline-derived CDR1 and CDR2 are SGHDN and FVKESK. The CDR3 is 14 amino acids. For the CDR3, the DNA is TGTGCCAGCAGCCAACTGCGGACTAGATCTGAGCAGTTCTTC. This codes for CASSQLRTRSEQFF.

The gene calls are TRBV28 and TRBJ1-2; possible D gene TRBD1, 6 bases. The CDR3 runs to 12 residues. The germline gives CDR1 MDHEN, CDR2 SYDVKM. V was clipped by 6 bases and J by 5 bases, with 10 bases between them. The CDR3 DNA follows: TGTGCCAGCAGACCCGGACAGTATGGCTACACCTTC. Translated, it gives CASRPGQYGYTF.

This clone was counted a few times. The chain combines TRBV29-1 with TRBJ1-1; no firm D call. Trimming pared 3 bases from V and 2 bases from J, leaving 10 bases between. Germline CDR1 reads SQVTM; CDR2 reads ANQGSEA. The CDR3 spans 13 residues. CDR3 protein: CSVDEGDNTEAFF. The CDR3, as DNA: TGCAGCGTTGATGAAGGAGACAACACTGAAGCTTTCTTT.

The rearrangement uses TRBV27 and TRBJ1-2, with TRBD1 matching over 11 bases. This CDR3 spans 14 amino acids. Germline V CDR1 and CDR2: MNHEY, SMNVEV (reference sequence). V lost 7 bases to trimming and J lost 7 bases; unmatched junction nucleotides: 8. CDR3 sequence reads: CASTPGQGVFGYTF. CDR3 in DNA: TGTGCCAGCACTCCGGGACAGGGGGTATTTGGCTACACCTTC.

The chain carries TRBV19 and TRBJ2-1; the match to TRBD1 covers 9 bases. This CDR3 has 15 amino acids. Unmatched junction bases numbered 9, after V lost 10 bases and J lost 2 bases. The V gene's germline CDR1 is LNHDA and CDR2 SQIVND (reference sequence). The CDR3 bases are TGTGCCACTCTTCCTAGGACAGGGGCCTACAATGAGCAGTTCTTC. Encoded protein: CATLPRTGAYNEQFF.

The chain employs TRBV4-3 and TRBJ2-3; 7 bases match TRBD2. There are 17 residues in the CDR3. Looked up from germline, CDR1 is LGHNA and CDR2 is YSLEER. V was pared by 0 bases and J by 0 bases, with 6 bases of the junction left unmatched. CDR3 sequence (DNA): TGCGCCAGCAGCCAAGATGTCAAGCGGGGAAGCACAGATACGCAGTATTTT. Its translation: CASSQDVKRGSTDTQYF.